Following are 18 T cell receptor beta chains from one sample sequenced in a study of blood T cells in healthy people across ages. It was with a sample-barcoded 5' primer and a J-beta primer mix that a second PCR of roughly 7 to 12 cycles was run. TCRdb re-called the 5' RACE reads with MiXCR, one entry per CDR3 protein. The sample shows about 900,000 distinct CDR3 sequences, 60% to 80% of them seen only once. Sequences were obtained from blood. These receptors originate from a man aged 25-45 years in good health.

The V call is TRBV12-3 or TRBV12-4, the J call TRBJ1-6; D possibly corresponds to TRBD1 (5 bases). Trimming left V 0 bases short and J 3 bases short, with 9 bases between. This CDR3 contains 16 residues. CDR3 in DNA: TGTGCCAGCAGTTTAGCGCGGGACTTCTATAATTCACCCCTCCACTTT. This sequence encodes CASSLARDFYNSPLHF.

V and J are TRBV20-1 and TRBJ2-1, with a weak D call TRBD2 (5 bases). CDR1 and CDR2 (germline): DFQATT, SNEGSKA (reference sequence). The CDR3 is made up of 14 amino acids. Trimming shortened V by 1 base and J by 12 bases, and 19 bases separated the two germline ends. CDR3 coding DNA: TGCAGTGCTAGAGGACGGGGTTCGGCCAAGGCGCAGTTCTTC. This codes for CSARGRGSAKAQFF.

The chain links TRBV6-2 or TRBV6-3 to TRBJ2-5; possibly TRBD1 for D (5 bases). The CDR3 loop spans 15 amino acids. V was pared by 6 bases and J by 4 bases, with 18 bases between. The germline gives CDR1 MNHEY, CDR2 SVGEGT. CDR3 region: CASRYDSARSETQYF. The CDR3 DNA reads as TGTGCCAGCAGATATGACAGTGCACGGTCAGAGACCCAGTACTTC.

V is TRBV12-3 or TRBV12-4 and J is TRBJ2-7, with a tentative D call TRBD2 (7 bases). The J call may be in error: the DNA end matches TRBJ2-4 better. This CDR3 has 15 residues. CDR3 loop: CASSPWGGAGNIQYF. The CDR3 DNA follows: TGTGCCAGCAGTCCATGGGGGGGGGCCGGAAACATTCAGTACTTC.

The CDR3 reads CASSYSSIQQFF. CDR3 in DNA: TGTGCCAGCAGTTACTCGAGTATACAGCAGTTCTTC. The V call is TRBV6-2 or TRBV6-3, the J call TRBJ2-1; no clear D gene. The CDR3 is made up of 12 amino acids. Deletions cut 0 bases from V and 11 bases from J, with 8 bases between. Germline V gives CDR1 MNHEY, CDR2 SVGEGT.

This sequence joins TRBV6-5 and TRBJ2-1; tentatively, D is TRBD2 (5 bases). CDR3 length: 13 residues. V was shortened by 2 bases and J by 6 bases, with 8 bases between the two germline ends. Germline values: CDR1 MNHEY, CDR2 SVGAGI. Written as DNA, the CDR3 is TGTGCCAGCAGTTACGGACTGTTCAATGAGCAGTTCTTC. The encoded protein is CASSYGLFNEQFF.

This clonotype was seen only once. The junction does not match germline at one end; this may be a read error. The chain has TRBV5-1 and TRBJ2-5; D perhaps matches TRBD2 (5 bases). The CDR3 contains 13 residues. Germline values: CDR1 SGHRS, CDR2 YFSETQ. The CDR3, as DNA: TGCGTCAGCAGCTTGATCCCGGGGGAGACCCAGTACTTC. It yields the protein CVSSLIPGETQYF. The variable domain in full, with the rest retrieved from reference TRBV5-1 and TRBJ2-5, is KAGVTQTPRYLIKTRGQQVTLSCSPISGHRSVSWYQQTPGQGLQFLFEYFSETQRNKGNFPGRFSGRQFSNSRSEMNVSTLELGDSALYLCVSSLIPGETQYFGPGTRLLVL.

The CDR3 DNA reads as TGTGCCAGCTCTCGACAGGTTGTCTCGGATAAAGAGACCCAGTACTTC. Encoded protein: CASSRQVVSDKETQYF. The V and J genes are TRBV18 and TRBJ2-5; maybe TRBD1 (6 bases). V was pared by 6 bases and J by 3 bases, with 20 bases between. The CDR3 loop spans 16 amino acids. Per the germline V gene, CDR1 is KGHSH and CDR2 is LQKENI. The full variable domain, completed using reference TRBV18 and TRBJ2-5, is NAGVMQNPRHLVRRRGQEARLRCSPMKGHSHVYWYRQLPEEGLKFMVYLQKENIIDESGMPKERFSAEFPKEGPSILRIQQVVRGDSAAYFCASSRQVVSDKETQYFGPGTRLLVL.

The V and J genes are TRBV2 and TRBJ2-7, with 7 positions matching TRBD1. The DNA end favors TRBJ2-5, so the J call may be wrong. CDR1 SNHLY and CDR2 FYNNEI come from the germline V gene. This CDR3 has 14 amino acids. In DNA form, the CDR3 reads TGTGCCAGCAGTGGCCGACAGGGAAGGGAGACCCAGTACTTC. It encodes CASSGRQGRETQYF.

The rearrangement joins TRBV18 to TRBJ1-5; no clear D. Germline-derived CDR1 and CDR2 are KGHSH and LQKENI. V lost 2 bases, J lost 10 bases, and 15 bases lay in between. This CDR3 contains 14 residues. CDR3 coding DNA: TGTGCCAGCTCACCAACAAGGGAGGGTAAACCCCAGCATTTT. Translating gives CASSPTREGKPQHF.

This sequence joins TRBV9 and TRBJ2-5; D is unclear. The V and J ends lost 1 base and 0 bases respectively, with 7 bases between them. CDR1 is SGDLS and CDR2 is YYNGEE in the germline V gene. The length of the CDR3 is 14 residues. CDR3: CASSVTEYQETQYF. The CDR3 DNA reads TGTGCCAGCAGCGTAACAGAGTACCAAGAGACCCAGTACTTC.

The gene calls are TRBV6-6 and TRBJ1-5, with D possibly matching TRBD1 (5 bases). The germline CDR1 and CDR2 sequences are MNHNY and SVGAGI (reference sequence). This CDR3 region has 13 residues. Trimming left V 8 bases short and J 2 bases short, with 10 bases between. The CDR3 region is CASVGGGNQPQHF. The CDR3 region has the DNA TGTGCCAGCGTGGGGGGGGGCAATCAGCCCCAGCATTTT.

This clonotype was detected only a few times. The rearrangement uses TRBV6-5 and TRBJ2-5; 10 bases are a match to TRBD1. The CDR3 spans 13 residues. The junction had 1 base not matched to a gene; V was cut back by 6 bases and J by 3 bases. Germline V gene sequence: CDR1 MNHEY, CDR2 SVGAGI. CDR3 in amino acids: CASSGQGEETQYF. The CDR3 DNA sequence: TGTGCCAGCAGCGGACAGGGGGAAGAGACCCAGTACTTC.

V and J are TRBV7-2 and TRBJ2-1, with 11 bases aligning to TRBD1. The trim removed 2 bases at V and 8 bases at J, leaving 11 bases unmatched. The CDR3 consists of 17 residues. CDR1 is SGHTA and CDR2 is FQGNSA in the germline V gene. CDR3 residues: CASSLRALGQGADEQFF. CDR3 in DNA: TGTGCCAGCAGCTTAAGGGCCCTTGGACAGGGGGCCGATGAGCAGTTCTTC.

The chain uses TRBV10-3 and TRBJ2-3, with 9 bases lining up with TRBD1. V lost 3 bases to trimming and J lost 3 bases; unmatched junction nucleotides: 7. The V gene's germline CDR1 is ENHRY and CDR2 SYGVKD. The CDR3 is 16 amino acids. The CDR3 DNA is TGTGCCATCAGTGAAGGGACAGGGCGCGCGACAGATACGCAGTATTTT. The encoded protein is CAISEGTGRATDTQYF.

This clonotype was seen only once. V is TRBV27 and J is TRBJ2-3; D call uncertain. Germline values: CDR1 MNHEY, CDR2 SMNVEV (reference sequence). The CDR3 is made up of 15 amino acids. Trimming cost V 1 base and J 4 bases, with 12 bases left between them. This CDR3 is CASSLFADPPDTQYF. DNA for the CDR3: TGTGCCAGCAGTTTATTCGCAGACCCCCCAGATACGCAGTATTTT.

V gene TRBV29-1 combines with J gene TRBJ2-3, with 11 bases aligning to TRBD2. This CDR3 has 17 amino acids. The V and J ends lost 2 bases and 6 bases, in that order; junction bases with no gene match: 13. CDR1 and CDR2 from the germline V gene are SQVTM and ANQGSEA. CDR3 sequence (DNA): TGCAGCGTTGAATGGGGCTCGACTAGCGGGGTCCTTGATACGCAGTATTTT. Amino acids: CSVEWGSTSGVLDTQYF.

This clonotype appeared a few times. The chain combines TRBV2 with TRBJ2-7, with 15 bases matching TRBD2. This CDR3 has 16 amino acids. With V trimmed by 8 bases and J by 6 bases, 11 bases remained unmatched. The germline CDR1 and CDR2 sequences are SNHLY and FYNNEI. CDR3 nucleotide sequence: TGTGCCAGCTCCGGGACTAGCGGGGGGATAAGTCGCGAGCAGTACTTC. Its protein product is CASSGTSGGISREQYF.